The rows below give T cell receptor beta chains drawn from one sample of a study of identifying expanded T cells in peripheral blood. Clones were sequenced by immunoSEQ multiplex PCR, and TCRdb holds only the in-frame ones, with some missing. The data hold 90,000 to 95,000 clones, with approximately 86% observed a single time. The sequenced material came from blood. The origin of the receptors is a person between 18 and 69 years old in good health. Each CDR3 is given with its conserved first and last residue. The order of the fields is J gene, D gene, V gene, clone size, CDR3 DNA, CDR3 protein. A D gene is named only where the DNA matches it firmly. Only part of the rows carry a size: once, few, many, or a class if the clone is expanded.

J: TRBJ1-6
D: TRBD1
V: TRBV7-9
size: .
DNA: TGTGCCAGCAGCCCGACAGGGCAAAATTCACCCCTCCACTTT
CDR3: CASSPTGQNSPLHF

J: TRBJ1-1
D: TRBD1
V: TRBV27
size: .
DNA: TGTGCCAGCAGTTTAGAAGGGGGCGGGAACACTGAAGCTTTCTTT
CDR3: CASSLEGGGNTEAFF

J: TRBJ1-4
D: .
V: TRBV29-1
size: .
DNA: TGCAGCGTTGTCTCACCGGGGGGGTTGGGTGAAAAACTGTTTTTT
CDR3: CSVVSPGGLGEKLFF

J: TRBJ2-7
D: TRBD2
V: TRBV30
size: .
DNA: TGTGCCTGGAGTAGGGGACTATCGTCCTACGAGCAGTACTTC
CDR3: CAWSRGLSSYEQYF

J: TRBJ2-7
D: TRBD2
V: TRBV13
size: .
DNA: TGTGCCAGCAGCCTCCATAGCGGGGGGAGCTCCTACGAGCAGTACTTC
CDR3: CASSLHSGGSSYEQYF

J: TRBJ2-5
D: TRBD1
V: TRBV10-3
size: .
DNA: TGTGCCATCAGTGAGACCTCCGGGACAGCGGAGACCCAGTACTTC
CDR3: CAISETSGTAETQYF

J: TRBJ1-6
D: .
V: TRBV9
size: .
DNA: TGTGCCAGCAGCCCCTCTGGTACCCCAAGGGGCAATTCACCCCTCCACTTT
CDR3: CASSPSGTPRGNSPLHF

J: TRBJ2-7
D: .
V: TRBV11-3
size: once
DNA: TGTGCCAGCAGCTTAGCGTTGGATGGCCCCCCTATTTTGTACTTC
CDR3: CASSLALDGPPILYF

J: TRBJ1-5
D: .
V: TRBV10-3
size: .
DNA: TGTGCCATCAGTGAGTATCATGGCCGGGATGGCAATCAGCCCCAGCATTTT
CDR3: CAISEYHGRDGNQPQHF

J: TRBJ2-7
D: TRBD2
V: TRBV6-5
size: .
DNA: TGTGCCAGCAGTTACAATAGGGCTAGCGGGGGCTACGAGCAGTACTTC
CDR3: CASSYNRASGGYEQYF

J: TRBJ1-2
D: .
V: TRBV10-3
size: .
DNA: TGTGCCATCAGTGAGTCCGGAACAGGGTCGGACTATGGCTACACCTTC
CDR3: CAISESGTGSDYGYTF

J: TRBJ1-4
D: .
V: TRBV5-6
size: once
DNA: TGTGCCAGCAGCTTTGGACAGCTTAATGAAAAACTGTTTTTT
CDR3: CASSFGQLNEKLFF

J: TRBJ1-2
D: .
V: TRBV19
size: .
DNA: TGTGCCAGTAGAACCTCGGCCTCTCGGTATGGCTACACCTTC
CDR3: CASRTSASRYGYTF

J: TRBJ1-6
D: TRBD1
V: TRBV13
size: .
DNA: TGTGCCAGCAGCTTAAAAGGGGACAGGGTGGGGCCTTCACCCCTCCACTTT
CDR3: CASSLKGDRVGPSPLHF

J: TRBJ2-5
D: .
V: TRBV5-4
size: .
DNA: TGTGCCAGCAGCTTGGAACAGCTCCAGGAGACCCAGTACTTC
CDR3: CASSLEQLQETQYF

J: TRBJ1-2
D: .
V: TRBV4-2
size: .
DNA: TGTGCCAGCAGCCAGGAGGGCCAGGGCTATGGCTACACCTTC
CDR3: CASSQEGQGYGYTF

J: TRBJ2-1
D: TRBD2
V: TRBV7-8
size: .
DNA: TGTGCCAGCAGCTTAGGGATACTAGCGGGAGGGCCGAATGAGCAGTTCTTC
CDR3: CASSLGILAGGPNEQFF

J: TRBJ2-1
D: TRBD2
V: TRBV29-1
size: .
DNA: TGCAGCGTTGAAGGTGGGACTAGCGGGGGGGCGGAGCAGTTCTTC
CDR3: CSVEGGTSGGAEQFF

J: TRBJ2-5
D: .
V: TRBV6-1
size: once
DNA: TGTGCCAGCAGTGCATGGAAAGTTTTTGTGGGACACCCAGGTTACCAGTACTTC
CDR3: CASSAWKVFVGHPGYQYF

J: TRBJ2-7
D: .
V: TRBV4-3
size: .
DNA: TGCGCCAGCAGCCAAGATCTGGTATACGAGCAGTACTTC
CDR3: CASSQDLVYEQYF

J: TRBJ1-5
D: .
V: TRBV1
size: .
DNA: TGCACCAGCAGCCAAGACCCGGGACAGGGCAATCAGCCCCAGCATTTT
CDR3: CTSSQDPGQGNQPQHF

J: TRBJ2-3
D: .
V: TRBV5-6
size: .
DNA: TGTGCCAGCAGCCCCGGGACCGCTTCGAGGGATACGCAGTATTTT
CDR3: CASSPGTASRDTQYF

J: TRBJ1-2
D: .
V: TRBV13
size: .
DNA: TGTGCCAGCAGCTTAGGACAGAACGCTGTCTTC
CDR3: CASSLGQNAVF

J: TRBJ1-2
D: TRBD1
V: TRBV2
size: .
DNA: TGTGCCAGCAGTCCCGGACAGGGGGTCGGCTACACCTTC
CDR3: CASSPGQGVGYTF

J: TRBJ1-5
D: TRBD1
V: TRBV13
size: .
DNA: TGTGCCAGCAGCTCACAGGGGGATCAGCCCCAGCATTTT
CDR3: CASSSQGDQPQHF

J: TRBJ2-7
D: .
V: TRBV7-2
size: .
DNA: TGTGCCAGCAGCTTAGGGATCGCCTACGAGCAGTACTTC
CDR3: CASSLGIAYEQYF

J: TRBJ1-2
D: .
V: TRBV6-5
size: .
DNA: TGTGCCAGCAGTTCGGGACCTTCTGTGAGGGGCTACACCTTC
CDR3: CASSSGPSVRGYTF

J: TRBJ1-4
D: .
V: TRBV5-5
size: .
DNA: TGTGCCAGCAGCTTGGCCATAGGAGAAAAACTGTTTTTT
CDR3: CASSLAIGEKLFF

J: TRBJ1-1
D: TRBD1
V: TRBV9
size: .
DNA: TGTGCCAGCGCAGAGGGACAGGGAGAAGCTTTCTTT
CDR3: CASAEGQGEAFF

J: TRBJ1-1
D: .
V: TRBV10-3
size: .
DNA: TGTGCCATCAGTGAGTCTGCGGGTTCGGTCGGTGCTGAAGCTTTCTTT
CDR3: CAISESAGSVGAEAFF

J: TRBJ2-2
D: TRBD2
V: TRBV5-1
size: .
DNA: TGCGCCAGCAGCTTGGAGCCTAGCGGGAGCAACACCGGGGAGCTGTTTTTT
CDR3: CASSLEPSGSNTGELFF

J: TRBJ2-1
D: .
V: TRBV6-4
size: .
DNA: TGTGCCAGCAGCACCGTACGGGGACAGCAGTTCTTC
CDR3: CASSTVRGQQFF

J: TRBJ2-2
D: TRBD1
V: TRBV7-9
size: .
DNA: TGTGCCAGCAGCTTTAGGCCAGGGGGCCCCGGGGAGCTGTTTTTT
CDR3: CASSFRPGGPGELFF

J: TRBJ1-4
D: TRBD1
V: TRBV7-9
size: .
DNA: TGTGCCAGCAGCTTCGTTGTGGGACAGATAAATGAAAAACTGTTTTTT
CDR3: CASSFVVGQINEKLFF

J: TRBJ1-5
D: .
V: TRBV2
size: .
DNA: TGTGCCAGCAGTCCCCCGGGGAATCAGCCCCAGCATTTT
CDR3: CASSPPGNQPQHF

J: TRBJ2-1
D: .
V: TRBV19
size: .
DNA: TGTGCCAGTAGTTCTGGGTCGACCTCCTACAATGAGCAGTTCTTC
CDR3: CASSSGSTSYNEQFF

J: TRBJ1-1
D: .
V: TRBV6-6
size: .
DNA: TGTGCCAGCAGTCTGTTTCCCACTGAAGCTTTCTTT
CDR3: CASSLFPTEAFF

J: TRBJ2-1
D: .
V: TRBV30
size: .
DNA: TGTGCCTGGAGTGGGGGGAACAATGAGCAGTTCTTC
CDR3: CAWSGGNNEQFF

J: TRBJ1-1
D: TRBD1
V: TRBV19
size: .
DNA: TGTGCCAGTAGCAGGGGGCCCTTGATGAACACTGAAGCTTTCTTT
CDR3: CASSRGPLMNTEAFF

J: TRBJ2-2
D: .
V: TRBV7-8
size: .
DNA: TGTGCCAGCAGCTTATCCAGGGGGGGGTCCTGGGACACCGGGGAGCTGTTTTTT
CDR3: CASSLSRGGSWDTGELFF

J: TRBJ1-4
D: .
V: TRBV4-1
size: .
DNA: TGCGCCAGCACCCAGAACAATGAAAAACTGTTTTTT
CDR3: CASTQNNEKLFF

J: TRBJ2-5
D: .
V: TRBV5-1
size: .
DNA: TGCGCCAGCAGCCGAAAGGATATGATTGCGACCCAGTACTTC
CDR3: CASSRKDMIATQYF

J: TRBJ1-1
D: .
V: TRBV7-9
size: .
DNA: TGTGCCAGCAGCTTAGTTACAGGGAACACTGAAGCTTTCTTT
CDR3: CASSLVTGNTEAFF

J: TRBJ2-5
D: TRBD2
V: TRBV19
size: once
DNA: TGTGCCAGTAGTATGGGGGGACTAGCGCAGGATAGAGAGACCCAGTACTTC
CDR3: CASSMGGLAQDRETQYF

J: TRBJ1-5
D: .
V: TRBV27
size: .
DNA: TGTGCCAGCAGTTTGTCAACCGGAACCCGCAATCAGCCCCAGCATTTT
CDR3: CASSLSTGTRNQPQHF

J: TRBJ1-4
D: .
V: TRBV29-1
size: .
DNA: TGCAGCGCCTTTGGTCCAGGCGGGGGTGAAAAACTGTTTTTT
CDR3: CSAFGPGGGEKLFF

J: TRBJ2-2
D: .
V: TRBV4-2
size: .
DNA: TGTGCCAGCAGCCAATCTGCTGAATTTTGGGCCGGGGAGCTGTTTTTT
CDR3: CASSQSAEFWAGELFF

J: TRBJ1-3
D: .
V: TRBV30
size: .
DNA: TGTGCCTGGAGTCCAGGGGTAAACACCATATATTTT
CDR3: CAWSPGVNTIYF

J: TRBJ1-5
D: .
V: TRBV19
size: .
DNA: TGTGCCAGTAGGGTCCAAGTGAATCAGCCCCAGCATTTT
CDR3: CASRVQVNQPQHF